The next 3 T cell receptor beta chains were all read from a single sample in a study of metastatic and nonmetastatic thyroid tumors. Patients had received no treatment of any kind before thyroid surgery. TCRdb reassembled clones from the PCR reads with MiXCR. The table lists roughly 7,400 clones, roughly 35% of them singletons. Source material: tumor tissue. These receptors all stem from a female donor with papillary thyroid cancer or a benign thyroid nodule (not recorded which). Some clones in this sample may be carry-over from other donors' samples.

The count of this clone is one. The gene calls are TRBV5-1 and TRBJ2-1; D may be TRBD1 or TRBD2 (5 bases each). V dropped 5 bases and J dropped 2 bases, with 14 bases sitting between them. Looked up from germline, CDR1 is SGHRS and CDR2 is YFSETQ. This CDR3 region has 15 residues. CDR3 sequence (DNA): TGCGCCAGCAGTTACGGGACCAATACCTACAATGAGCAGTTCTTC. Residues: CASSYGTNTYNEQFF.

J is TRBJ2-3 and V is TRBV7-2, with D unclear. Between the trimmed V and J ends, which lost 5 bases and 1 base, there was a span of 10 bases. This CDR3 spans 14 amino acids. The germline CDR1 and CDR2 sequences are SGHTA and FQGNSA. The CDR3 loop is CASSIGGGTDTQYF. As DNA, the CDR3 is TGTGCCAGCAGCATCGGTGGGGGCACAGATACGCAGTATTTT.

This clone was seen only a few times. The CDR3, as DNA: TGTGCCAGCACTAGCGGGAGGATCACCGGGGAGCTGTTTTTT. It yields the protein CASTSGRITGELFF. V and J are TRBV2 and TRBJ2-2, with TRBD2 matching 11 bases. Germline V gene data show CDR1 as SNHLY and CDR2 as FYNNEI. The CDR3 consists of 14 residues. V lost 7 bases to trimming and J lost 4 bases; unmatched junction nucleotides: 2.